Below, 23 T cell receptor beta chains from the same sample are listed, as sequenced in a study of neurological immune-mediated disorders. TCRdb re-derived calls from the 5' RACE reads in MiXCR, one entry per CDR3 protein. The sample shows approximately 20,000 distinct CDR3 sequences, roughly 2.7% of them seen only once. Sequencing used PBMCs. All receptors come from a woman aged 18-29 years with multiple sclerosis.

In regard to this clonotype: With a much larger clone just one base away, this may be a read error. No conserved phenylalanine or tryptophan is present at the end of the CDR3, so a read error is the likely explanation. In nucleotides, the CDR3 is TGTGCCAGCAGTCAAAGACAGGGGGTTCGGGGGAACTATGGCTACACCGTC. Translating gives CASSQRQGVRGNYGYTV. The chain is built from TRBV7-2 and TRBJ1-2, with 9 nucleotides matching TRBD1. J lost 2 bases, V lost 6 bases, and 13 bases had no gene match. The CDR3 has 17 amino acids. CDR1 SGHTA and CDR2 FQGNSA come from the germline V gene.

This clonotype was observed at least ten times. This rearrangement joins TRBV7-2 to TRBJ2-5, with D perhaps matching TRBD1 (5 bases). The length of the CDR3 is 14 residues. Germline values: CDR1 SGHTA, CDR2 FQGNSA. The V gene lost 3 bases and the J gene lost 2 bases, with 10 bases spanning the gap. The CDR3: CASSFGRAQETQYF. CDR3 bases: TGTGCCAGCAGCTTTGGCAGGGCACAAGAGACCCAGTACTTC.

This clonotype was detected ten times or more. Here the CDR3 reads CASSLAREQYF. DNA for the CDR3: TGTGCCAGCAGCTTAGCCCGCGAGCAGTACTTC. The V gene is TRBV7-8, the J gene TRBJ2-7, with D unclear. Germline V lookup: CDR1 SGHVS, CDR2 FQNEAQ. V was pared by 0 bases and J by 6 bases, with 3 bases between. This CDR3 spans 11 amino acids.

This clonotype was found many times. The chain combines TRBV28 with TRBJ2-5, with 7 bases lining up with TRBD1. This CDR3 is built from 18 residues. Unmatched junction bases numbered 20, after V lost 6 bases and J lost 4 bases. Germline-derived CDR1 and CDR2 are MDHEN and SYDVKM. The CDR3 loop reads CASRGTGVGIGITETQYF. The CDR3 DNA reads TGTGCCAGCAGGGGTACAGGGGTCGGAATTGGAATCACAGAGACCCAGTACTTC.

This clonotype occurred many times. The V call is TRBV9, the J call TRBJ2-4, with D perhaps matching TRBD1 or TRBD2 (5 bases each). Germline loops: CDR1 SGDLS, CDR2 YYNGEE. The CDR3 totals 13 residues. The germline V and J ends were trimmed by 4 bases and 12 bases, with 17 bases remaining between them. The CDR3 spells CASSPPTGTSQYF. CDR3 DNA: TGTGCCAGCAGCCCCCCTACCGGGACCTCTCAGTACTTC. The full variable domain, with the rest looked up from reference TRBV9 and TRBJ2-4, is DSGVTQTPKHLITATGQRVTLRCSPRSGDLSVYWYQQSLDQGLQFLIQYYNGEERAKGNILERFSAQQFPDLHSELNLSSLELGDSALYFCASSPPTGTSQYFGAGTRLSVL.

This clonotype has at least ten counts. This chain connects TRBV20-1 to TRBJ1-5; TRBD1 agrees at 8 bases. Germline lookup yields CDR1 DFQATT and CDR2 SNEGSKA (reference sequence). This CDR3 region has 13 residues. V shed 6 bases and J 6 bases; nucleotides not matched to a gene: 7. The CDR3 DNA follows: TGCAGTGCCAATCAGGGGGCTGCTCAGCCCCAGCATTTT. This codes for CSANQGAAQPQHF.

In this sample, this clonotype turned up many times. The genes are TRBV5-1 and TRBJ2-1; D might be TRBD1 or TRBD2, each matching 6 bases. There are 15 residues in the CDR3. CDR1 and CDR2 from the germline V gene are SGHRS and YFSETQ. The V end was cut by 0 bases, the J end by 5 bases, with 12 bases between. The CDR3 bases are TGCGCCAGCAGCTTGGTGCGAAGGGGGGACAATGAGCAGTTCTTC. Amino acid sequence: CASSLVRRGDNEQFF. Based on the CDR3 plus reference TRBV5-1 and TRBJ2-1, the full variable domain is KAGVTQTPRYLIKTRGQQVTLSCSPISGHRSVSWYQQTPGQGLQFLFEYFSETQRNKGNFPGRFSGRQFSNSRSEMNVSTLELGDSALYLCASSLVRRGDNEQFFGPGTRLTVL.

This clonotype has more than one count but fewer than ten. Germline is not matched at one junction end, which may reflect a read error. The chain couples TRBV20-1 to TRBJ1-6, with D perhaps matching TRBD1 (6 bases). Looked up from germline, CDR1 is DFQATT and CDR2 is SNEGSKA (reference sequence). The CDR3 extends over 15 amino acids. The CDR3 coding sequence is TGCAGCGCTACCCTCGGGTCCAGGGGTAATTCACCCCTCCACTTT. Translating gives CSATLGSRGNSPLHF.

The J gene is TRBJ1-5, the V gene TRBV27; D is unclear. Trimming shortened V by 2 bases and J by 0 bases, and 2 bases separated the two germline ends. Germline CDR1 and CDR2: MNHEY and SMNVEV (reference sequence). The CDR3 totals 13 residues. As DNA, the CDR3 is TGTGCCAGCAGTTTAGGTAGCAATCAGCCCCAGCATTTT. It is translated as CASSLGSNQPQHF.

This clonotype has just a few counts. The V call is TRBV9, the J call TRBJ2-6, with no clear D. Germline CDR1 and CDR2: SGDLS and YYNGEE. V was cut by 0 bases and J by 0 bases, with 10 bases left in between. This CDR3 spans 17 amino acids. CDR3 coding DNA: TGTGCCAGCAGCGTAGGAGGATCGCTCTCTGGGGCCAACGTCCTGACTTTC. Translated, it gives CASSVGGSLSGANVLTF.

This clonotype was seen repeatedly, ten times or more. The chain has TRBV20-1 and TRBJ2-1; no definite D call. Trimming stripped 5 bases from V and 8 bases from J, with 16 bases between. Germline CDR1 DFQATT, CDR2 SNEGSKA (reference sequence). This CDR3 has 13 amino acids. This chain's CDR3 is CSASRPGVDEQFF. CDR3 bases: TGCAGTGCTTCGCGCCCGGGTGTTGATGAGCAGTTCTTC.

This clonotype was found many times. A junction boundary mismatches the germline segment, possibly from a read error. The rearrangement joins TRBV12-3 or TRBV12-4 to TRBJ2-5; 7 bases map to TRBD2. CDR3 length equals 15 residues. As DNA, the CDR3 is TGTGCCAGCAGACGTCAGCGGGGATGGCAAGCGACCCAGTACTTC. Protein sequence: CASRRQRGWQATQYF.

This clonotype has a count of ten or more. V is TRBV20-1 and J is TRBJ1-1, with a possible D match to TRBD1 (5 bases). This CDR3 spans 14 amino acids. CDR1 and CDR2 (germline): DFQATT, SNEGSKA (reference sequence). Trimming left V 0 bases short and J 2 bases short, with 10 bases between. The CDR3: CSARDYQGNTEAFF. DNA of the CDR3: TGCAGTGCTAGAGATTATCAGGGCAACACTGAAGCTTTCTTT.

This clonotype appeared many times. The CDR3 protein is CASSRTGTFKAFF. The DNA of the CDR3 is TGTGCCAGCAGCCGAACCGGGACATTCAAGGCTTTCTTT. This chain links TRBV7-9 with TRBJ1-1; tentative D call: TRBD1 (6 bases). This CDR3 spans 13 amino acids. V dropped 5 bases and J dropped 11 bases, with 18 bases sitting between them. The germline V gene has CDR1 SEHNR and CDR2 FQNEAQ (reference sequence).

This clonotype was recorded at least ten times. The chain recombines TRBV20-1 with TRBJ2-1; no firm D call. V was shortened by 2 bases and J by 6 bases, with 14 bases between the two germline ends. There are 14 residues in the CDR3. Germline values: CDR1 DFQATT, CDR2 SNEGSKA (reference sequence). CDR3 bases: TGCAGTGCTAGATTGGCAGTTCGTGTCAATGAGCAGTTCTTC. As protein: CSARLAVRVNEQFF.

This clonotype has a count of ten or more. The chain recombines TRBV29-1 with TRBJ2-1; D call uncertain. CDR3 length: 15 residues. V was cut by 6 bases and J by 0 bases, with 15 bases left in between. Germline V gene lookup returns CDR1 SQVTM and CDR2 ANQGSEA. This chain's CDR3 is CSVTPDLGSYNEQFF. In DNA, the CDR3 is TGCAGCGTAACACCAGACTTAGGCTCCTACAATGAGCAGTTCTTC.

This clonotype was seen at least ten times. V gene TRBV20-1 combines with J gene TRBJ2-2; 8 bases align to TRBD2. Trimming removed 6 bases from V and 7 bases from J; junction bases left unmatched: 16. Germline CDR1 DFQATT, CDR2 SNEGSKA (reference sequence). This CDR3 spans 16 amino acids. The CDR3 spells CSAQGGGRPIYGELFF. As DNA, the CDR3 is TGCAGTGCCCAGGGCGGCGGGAGGCCAATCTACGGGGAGCTGTTTTTT.

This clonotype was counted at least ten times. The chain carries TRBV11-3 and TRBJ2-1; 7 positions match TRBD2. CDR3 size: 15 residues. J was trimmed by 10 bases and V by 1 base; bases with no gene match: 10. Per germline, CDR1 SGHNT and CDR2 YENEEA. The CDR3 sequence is CASSLAREAPSEQFF. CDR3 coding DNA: TGTGCCAGCAGCTTAGCCCGGGAGGCTCCGAGCGAGCAGTTCTTC.

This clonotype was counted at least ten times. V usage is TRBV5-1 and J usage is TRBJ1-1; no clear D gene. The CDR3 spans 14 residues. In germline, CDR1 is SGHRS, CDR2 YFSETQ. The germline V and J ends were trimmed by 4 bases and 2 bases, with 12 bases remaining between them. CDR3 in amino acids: CASSVGMSNTEAFF. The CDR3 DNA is TGCGCCAGCAGCGTAGGGATGAGCAACACTGAAGCTTTCTTT.

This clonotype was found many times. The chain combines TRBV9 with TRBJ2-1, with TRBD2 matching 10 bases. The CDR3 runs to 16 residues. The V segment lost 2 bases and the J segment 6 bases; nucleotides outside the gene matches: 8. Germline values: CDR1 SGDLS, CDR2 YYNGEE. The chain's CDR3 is CASSVQLAGWFNEQFF. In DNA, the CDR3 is TGTGCCAGCAGCGTCCAACTAGCGGGGTGGTTCAATGAGCAGTTCTTC.

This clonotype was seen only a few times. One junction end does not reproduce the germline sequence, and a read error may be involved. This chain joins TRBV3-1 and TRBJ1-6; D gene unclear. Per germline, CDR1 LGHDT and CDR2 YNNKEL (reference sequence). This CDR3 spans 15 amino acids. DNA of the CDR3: TGTGCCAGCAGCCAAGTAATGGGTCCTAATTCACCCCTCAACTTT. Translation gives CASSQVMGPNSPLNF.

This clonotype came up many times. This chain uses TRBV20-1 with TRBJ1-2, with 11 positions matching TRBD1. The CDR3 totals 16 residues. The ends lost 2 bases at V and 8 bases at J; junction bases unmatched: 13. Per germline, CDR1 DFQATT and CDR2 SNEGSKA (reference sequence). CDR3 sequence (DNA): TGCAGTGCTAGAAAAACCGGGACAGGGGGTGGATTGGGCTACACCTTC. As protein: CSARKTGTGGGLGYTF.

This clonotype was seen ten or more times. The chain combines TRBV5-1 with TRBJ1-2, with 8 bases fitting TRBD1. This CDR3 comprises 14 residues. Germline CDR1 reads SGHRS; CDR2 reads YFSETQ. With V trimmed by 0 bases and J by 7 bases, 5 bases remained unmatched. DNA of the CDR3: TGCGCCAGCAGCTTGGCGGACAGGGTTGGTGGCTACACCTTC. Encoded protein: CASSLADRVGGYTF.